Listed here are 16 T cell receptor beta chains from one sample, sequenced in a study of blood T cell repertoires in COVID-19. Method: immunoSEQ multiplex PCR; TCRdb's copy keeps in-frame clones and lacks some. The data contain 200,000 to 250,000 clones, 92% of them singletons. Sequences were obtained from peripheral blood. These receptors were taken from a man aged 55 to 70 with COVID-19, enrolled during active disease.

The CDR3 DNA reads TGTGCCACCAGCATCGGTGGGCAAAATGAAAAACTGTTTTTT. Translation: CATSIGGQNEKLFF. This chain connects TRBV15 to TRBJ1-4, with D uncertain. Germline loops: CDR1 LNHNV, CDR2 YYDKDF (reference sequence). V dropped 4 bases and J dropped 5 bases, with 11 bases sitting between them. The CDR3 has 14 amino acids.

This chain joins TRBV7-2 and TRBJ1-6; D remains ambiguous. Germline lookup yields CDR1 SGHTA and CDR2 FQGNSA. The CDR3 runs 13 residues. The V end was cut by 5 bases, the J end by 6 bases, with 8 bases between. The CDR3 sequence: CASSLGSNSPLHF. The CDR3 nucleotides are TGTGCCAGCAGCCTAGGGAGTAATTCACCCCTCCACTTT.

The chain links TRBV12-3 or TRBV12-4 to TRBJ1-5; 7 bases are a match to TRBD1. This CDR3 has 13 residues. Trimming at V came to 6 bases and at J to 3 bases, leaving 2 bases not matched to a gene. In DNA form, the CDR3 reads TGTGCCAGCAGGACAGGGCTCAATCAGCCCCAGCATTTT. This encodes CASRTGLNQPQHF.

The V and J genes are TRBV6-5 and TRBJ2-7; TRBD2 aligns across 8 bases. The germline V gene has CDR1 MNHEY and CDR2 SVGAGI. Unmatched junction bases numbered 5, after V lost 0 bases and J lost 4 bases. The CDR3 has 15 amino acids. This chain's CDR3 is CASSYSRSGSYEQYF. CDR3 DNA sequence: TGTGCCAGCAGTTACTCGAGAAGCGGGAGTTACGAGCAGTACTTC.

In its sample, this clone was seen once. This chain's CDR3 is CASSLGDRAYGYTF. The CDR3 DNA reads as TGTGCCAGCAGCTTAGGGGACAGGGCCTATGGCTACACCTTC. The chain combines TRBV13 with TRBJ1-2, with 8 bases aligning to TRBD1. J was trimmed by 4 bases and V by 0 bases; bases with no gene match: 1. The CDR3 contains 14 residues. CDR1 and CDR2 from the germline V gene are PRHDT and FYEKMQ (reference sequence).

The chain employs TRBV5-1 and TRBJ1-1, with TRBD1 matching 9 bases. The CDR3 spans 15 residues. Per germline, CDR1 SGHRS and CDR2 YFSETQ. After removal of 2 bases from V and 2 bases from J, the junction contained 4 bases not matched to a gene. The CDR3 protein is CASSFRQGGNTEAFF. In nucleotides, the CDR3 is TGCGCCAGCAGCTTTAGACAGGGGGGTAACACTGAAGCTTTCTTT.

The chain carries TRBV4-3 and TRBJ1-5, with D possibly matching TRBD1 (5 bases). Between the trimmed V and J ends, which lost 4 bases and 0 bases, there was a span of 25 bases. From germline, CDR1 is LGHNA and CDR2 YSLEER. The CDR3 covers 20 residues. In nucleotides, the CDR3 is TGCGCCAGCAGCCCCTCTGGAGGGGACCATCCCAAGAATAGCAATCAGCCCCAGCATTTT. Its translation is CASSPSGGDHPKNSNQPQHF.

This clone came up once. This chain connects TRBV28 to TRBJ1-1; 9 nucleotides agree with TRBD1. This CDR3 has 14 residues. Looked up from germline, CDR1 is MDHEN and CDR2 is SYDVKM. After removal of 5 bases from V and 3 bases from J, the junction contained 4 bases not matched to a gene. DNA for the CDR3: TGTGCCAGCAGTACCTGGACAGGGGACACTGAAGCTTTCTTT. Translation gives CASSTWTGDTEAFF. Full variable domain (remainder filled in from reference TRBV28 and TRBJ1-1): DVKVTQSSRYLVKRTGEKVFLECVQDMDHENMFWYRQDPGLGLRLIYFSYDVKMKEKGDIPEGYSVSREKKERFSLILESASTNQTSMYLCASSTWTGDTEAFFGQGTRLTVV.

This CDR3 is CASSRVNPGTGGHTGQPQHF. In nucleotides, the CDR3 is TGTGCCAGTAGTCGTGTCAATCCCGGGACAGGGGGACATACAGGTCAGCCCCAGCATTTT. The genes are TRBV19 and TRBJ1-5, with TRBD1 identical over 11 bases. Per germline, CDR1 LNHDA and CDR2 SQIVND (reference sequence). This CDR3 contains 20 residues. Trimming cost V 5 bases and J 6 bases; bases outside gene matches: 21. The complete variable domain, with remaining parts taken from reference TRBV19 and TRBJ1-5, reads DGGITQSPKYLFRKEGQNVTLSCEQNLNHDAMYWYRQDPGQGLRLIYYSQIVNDFQKGDIAEGYSVSREKKESFPLTVTSAQKNPTAFYLCASSRVNPGTGGHTGQPQHFGDGTRLSIL.

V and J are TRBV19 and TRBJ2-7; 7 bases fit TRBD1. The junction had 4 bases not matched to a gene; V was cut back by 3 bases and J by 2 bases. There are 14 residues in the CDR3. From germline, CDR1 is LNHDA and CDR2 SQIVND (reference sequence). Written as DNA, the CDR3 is TGTGCCAGTAGTATTTTGGGACAGACCTACGAGCAGTACTTC. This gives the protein CASSILGQTYEQYF.

As DNA, the CDR3 is TGTGCCAGCAGCGCAGGGGACGTGGGCAATCAGCCCCAGCATTTT. As protein: CASSAGDVGNQPQHF. The chain employs TRBV9 and TRBJ1-5, with a tentative D call TRBD1 (6 bases). Germline V CDR1 and CDR2: SGDLS, YYNGEE. V lost 3 bases, J lost 2 bases, and 12 bases lay in between. The CDR3 spans 15 residues.

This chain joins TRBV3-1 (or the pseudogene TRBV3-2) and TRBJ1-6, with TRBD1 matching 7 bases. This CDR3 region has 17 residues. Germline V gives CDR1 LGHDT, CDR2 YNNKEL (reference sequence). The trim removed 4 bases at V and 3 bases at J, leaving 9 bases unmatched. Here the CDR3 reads CASSPGTAFFYNSPLHF. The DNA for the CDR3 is TGTGCCAGCAGCCCCGGGACAGCCTTCTTCTATAATTCACCCCTCCACTTT.

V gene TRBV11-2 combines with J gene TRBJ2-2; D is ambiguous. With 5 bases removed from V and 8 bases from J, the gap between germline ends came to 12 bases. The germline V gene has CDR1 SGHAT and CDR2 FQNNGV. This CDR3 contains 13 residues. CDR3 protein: CASSPHQVGELFF. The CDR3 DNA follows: TGTGCCAGCAGCCCACACCAGGTTGGGGAGCTGTTTTTT.

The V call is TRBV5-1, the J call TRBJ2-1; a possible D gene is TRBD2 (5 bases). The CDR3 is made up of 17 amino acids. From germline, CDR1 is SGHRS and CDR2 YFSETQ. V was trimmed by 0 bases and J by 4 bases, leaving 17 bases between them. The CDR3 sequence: CASSLAASGLGYNEQFF. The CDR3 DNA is TGCGCCAGCAGCTTGGCCGCGTCGGGATTAGGTTACAATGAGCAGTTCTTC.

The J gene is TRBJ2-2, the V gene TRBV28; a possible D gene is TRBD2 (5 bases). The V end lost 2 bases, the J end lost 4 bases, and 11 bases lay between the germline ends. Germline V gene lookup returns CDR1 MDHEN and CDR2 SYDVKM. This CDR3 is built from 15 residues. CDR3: CASSLRTSITGELFF. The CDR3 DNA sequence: TGTGCCAGCAGTTTAAGAACTAGTATCACCGGGGAGCTGTTTTTT.

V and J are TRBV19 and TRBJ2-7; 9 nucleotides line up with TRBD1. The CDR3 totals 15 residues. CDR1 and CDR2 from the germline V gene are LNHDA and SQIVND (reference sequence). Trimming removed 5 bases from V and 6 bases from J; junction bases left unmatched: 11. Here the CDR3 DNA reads TGTGCCAGTAGTTTAAGACGGGGACAGGGAGGCGAGCAGTACTTC. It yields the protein CASSLRRGQGGEQYF.